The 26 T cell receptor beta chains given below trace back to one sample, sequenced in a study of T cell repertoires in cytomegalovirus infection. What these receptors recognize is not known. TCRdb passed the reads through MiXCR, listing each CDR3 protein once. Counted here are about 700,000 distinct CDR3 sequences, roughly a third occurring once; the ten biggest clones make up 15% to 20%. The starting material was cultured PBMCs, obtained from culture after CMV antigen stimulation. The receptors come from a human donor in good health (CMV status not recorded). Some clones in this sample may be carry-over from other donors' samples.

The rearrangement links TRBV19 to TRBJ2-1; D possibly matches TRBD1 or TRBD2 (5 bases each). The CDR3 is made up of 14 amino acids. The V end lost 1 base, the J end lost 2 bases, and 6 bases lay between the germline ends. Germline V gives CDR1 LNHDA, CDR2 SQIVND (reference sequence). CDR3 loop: CASSIVGAYNEQFF. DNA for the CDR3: TGTGCCAGTAGTATAGTGGGGGCCTACAATGAGCAGTTCTTC.

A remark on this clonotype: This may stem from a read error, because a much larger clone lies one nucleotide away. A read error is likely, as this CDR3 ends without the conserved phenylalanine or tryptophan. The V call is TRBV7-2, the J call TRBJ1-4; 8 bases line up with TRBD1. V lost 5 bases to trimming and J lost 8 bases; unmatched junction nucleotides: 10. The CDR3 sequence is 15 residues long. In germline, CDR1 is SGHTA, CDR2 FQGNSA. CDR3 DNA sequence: TGTGCCAGCAGCACACAGACAGGGGCGAGGGAAAAACTGTTTGTT. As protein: CASSTQTGAREKLFV.

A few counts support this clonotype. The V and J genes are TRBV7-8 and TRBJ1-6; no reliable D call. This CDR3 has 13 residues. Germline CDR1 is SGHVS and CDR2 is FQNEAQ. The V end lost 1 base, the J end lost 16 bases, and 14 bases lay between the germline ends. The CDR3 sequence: CASSLDWEGWLHF. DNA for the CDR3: TGTGCCAGCAGCTTAGATTGGGAGGGATGGCTCCACTTT. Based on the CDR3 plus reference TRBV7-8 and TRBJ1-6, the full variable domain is GAGVSQSPRYKVAKRGQDVALRCDPISGHVSLFWYQQALGQGPEFLTYFQNEAQLDKSGLPSDRFFAERPEGSVSTLKIQRTQQEDSAVYLCASSLDWEGWLHFGNGTRLTVT.

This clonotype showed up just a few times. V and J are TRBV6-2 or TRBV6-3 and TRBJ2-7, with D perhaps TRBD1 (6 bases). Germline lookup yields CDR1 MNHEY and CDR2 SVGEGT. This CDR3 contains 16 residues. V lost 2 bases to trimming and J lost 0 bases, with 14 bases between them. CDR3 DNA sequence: TGTGCCAGCAGTTACAGGGTGGGGGACATCTCCTACGAGCAGTACTTC. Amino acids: CASSYRVGDISYEQYF.

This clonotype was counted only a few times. The CDR3 DNA is TGTGCCAGCAGCAGTAGTCATGGAGATACGCAGTATTTT. As protein: CASSSSHGDTQYF. The gene calls are TRBV11-2 and TRBJ2-3; the D is unclear. This CDR3 is built from 13 residues. The germline V gene has CDR1 SGHAT and CDR2 FQNNGV. The V and J ends lost 5 bases and 5 bases respectively, with 11 bases between them. Variable domain in full (rest from reference TRBV11-2 and TRBJ2-3): EAGVAQSPRYKIIEKRQSVAFWCNPISGHATLYWYQQILGQGPKLLIQFQNNGVVDDSQLPKDRFSAERLKGVDSTLKIQPAKLEDSAVYLCASSSSHGDTQYFGPGTRLTVL.

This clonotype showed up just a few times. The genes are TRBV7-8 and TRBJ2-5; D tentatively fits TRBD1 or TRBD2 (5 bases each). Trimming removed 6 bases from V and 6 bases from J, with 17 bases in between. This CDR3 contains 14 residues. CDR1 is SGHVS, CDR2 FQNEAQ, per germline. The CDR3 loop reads CASRLGPSSQTQYF. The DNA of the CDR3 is TGTGCCAGCAGATTGGGACCCTCCTCGCAGACCCAGTACTTC.

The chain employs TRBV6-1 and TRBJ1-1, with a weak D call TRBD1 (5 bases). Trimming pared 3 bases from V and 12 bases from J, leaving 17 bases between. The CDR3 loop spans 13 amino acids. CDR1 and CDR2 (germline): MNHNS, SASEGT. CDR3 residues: CASSEIRDVKPFF. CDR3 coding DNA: TGTGCCAGCAGTGAGATCAGGGACGTGAAGCCTTTCTTT.

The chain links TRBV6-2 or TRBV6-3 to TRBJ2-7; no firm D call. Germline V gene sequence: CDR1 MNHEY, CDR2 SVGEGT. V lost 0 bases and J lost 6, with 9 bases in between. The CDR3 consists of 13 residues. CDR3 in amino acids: CASSYSTDSEQYF. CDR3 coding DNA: TGTGCCAGCAGTTACTCGACGGATAGCGAGCAGTACTTC.

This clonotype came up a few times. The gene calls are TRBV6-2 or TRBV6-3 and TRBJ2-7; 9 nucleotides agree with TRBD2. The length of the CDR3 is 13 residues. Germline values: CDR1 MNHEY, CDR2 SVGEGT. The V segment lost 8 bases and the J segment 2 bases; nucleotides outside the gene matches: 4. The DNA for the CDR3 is TGTGCCAGCCAAAGGACTAGCGCCTACGAGCAGTACTTC. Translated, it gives CASQRTSAYEQYF.

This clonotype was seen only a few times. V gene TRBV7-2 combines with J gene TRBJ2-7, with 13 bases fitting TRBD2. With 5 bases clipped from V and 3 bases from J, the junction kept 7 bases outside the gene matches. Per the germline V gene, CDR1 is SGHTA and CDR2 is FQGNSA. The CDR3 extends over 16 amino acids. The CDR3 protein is CASSLRTSGSFYEQYF. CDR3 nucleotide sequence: TGTGCCAGCAGCCTCCGGACTAGCGGGAGTTTCTACGAGCAGTACTTC.

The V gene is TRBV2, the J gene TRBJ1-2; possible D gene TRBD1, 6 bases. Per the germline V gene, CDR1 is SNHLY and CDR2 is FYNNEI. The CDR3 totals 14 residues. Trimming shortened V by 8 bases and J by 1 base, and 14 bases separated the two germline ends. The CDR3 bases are TGTGCCAGCCGTGGTCGGGGGCGTAACTATGGCTACACCTTC. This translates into CASRGRGRNYGYTF.

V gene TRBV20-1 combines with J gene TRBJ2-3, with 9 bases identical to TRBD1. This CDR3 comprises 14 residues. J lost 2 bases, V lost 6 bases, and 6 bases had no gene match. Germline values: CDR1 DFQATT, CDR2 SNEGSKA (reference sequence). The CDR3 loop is CSAGTGIYTDTQYF. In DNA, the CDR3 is TGCAGTGCCGGGACAGGGATCTACACAGATACGCAGTATTTT.

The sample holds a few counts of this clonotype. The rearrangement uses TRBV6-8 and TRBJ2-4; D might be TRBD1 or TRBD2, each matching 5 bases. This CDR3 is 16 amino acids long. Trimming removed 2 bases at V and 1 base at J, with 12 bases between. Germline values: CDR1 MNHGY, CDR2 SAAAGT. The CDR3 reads CASSYPHWGAKNIQYF. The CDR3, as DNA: TGTGCCAGCAGTTACCCCCATTGGGGGGCCAAAAACATTCAGTACTTC.

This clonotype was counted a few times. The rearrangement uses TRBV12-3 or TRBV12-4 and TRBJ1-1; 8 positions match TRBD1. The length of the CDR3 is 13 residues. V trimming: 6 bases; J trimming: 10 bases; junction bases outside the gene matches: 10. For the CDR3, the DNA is TGTGCCAGCAGCCCCGCGCAGGGGGCCGCAGCTTTCTTT. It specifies CASSPAQGAAAFF.

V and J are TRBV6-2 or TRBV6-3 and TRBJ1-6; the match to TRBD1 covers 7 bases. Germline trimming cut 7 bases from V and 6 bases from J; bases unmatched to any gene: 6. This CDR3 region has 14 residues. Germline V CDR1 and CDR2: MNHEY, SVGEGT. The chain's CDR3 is CASMPGQLNSPLHF. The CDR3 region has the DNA TGTGCCAGCATGCCGGGACAGCTTAATTCACCCCTCCACTTT.

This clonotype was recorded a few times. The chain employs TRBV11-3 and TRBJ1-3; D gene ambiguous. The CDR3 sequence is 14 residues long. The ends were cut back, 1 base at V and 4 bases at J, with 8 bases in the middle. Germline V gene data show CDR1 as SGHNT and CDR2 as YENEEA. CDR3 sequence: CASSLGSGGNTIYF. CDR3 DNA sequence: TGTGCCAGCAGCTTAGGATCCGGGGGAAACACCATATATTTT.

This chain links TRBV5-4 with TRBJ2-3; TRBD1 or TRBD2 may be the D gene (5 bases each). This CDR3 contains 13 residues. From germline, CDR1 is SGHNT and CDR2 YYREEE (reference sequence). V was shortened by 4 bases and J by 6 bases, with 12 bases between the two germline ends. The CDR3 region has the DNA TGTGCCAGCAGCGCTCCCGGGACCGATACGCAGTATTTT. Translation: CASSAPGTDTQYF.

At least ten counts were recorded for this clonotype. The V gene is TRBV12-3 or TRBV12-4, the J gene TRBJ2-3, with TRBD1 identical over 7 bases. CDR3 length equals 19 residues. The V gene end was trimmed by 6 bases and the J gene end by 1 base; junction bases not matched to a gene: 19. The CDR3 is CASRRTATGFFSRTDTQYF. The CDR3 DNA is TGTGCCAGCAGGAGGACGGCGACAGGGTTTTTCAGTCGCACAGATACGCAGTATTTT.

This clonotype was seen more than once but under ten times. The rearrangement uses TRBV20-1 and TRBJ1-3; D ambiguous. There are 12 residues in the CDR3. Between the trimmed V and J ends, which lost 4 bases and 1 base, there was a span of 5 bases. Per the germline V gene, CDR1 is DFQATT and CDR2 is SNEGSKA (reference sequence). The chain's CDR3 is CSAKQSGNTIYF. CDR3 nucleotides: TGCAGTGCTAAGCAATCTGGAAACACCATATATTTT.

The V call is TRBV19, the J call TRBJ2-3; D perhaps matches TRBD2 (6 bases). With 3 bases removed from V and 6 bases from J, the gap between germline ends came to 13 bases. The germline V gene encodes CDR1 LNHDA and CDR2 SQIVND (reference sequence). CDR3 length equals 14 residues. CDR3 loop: CASSIGTGGDTQYF. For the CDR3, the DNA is TGTGCCAGTAGTATTGGGACTGGCGGCGATACGCAGTATTTT.

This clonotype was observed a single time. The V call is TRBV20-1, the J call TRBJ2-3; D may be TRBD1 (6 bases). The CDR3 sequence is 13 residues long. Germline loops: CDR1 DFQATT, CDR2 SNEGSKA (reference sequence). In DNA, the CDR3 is TGCAGACCCCGGACAGCTATGACAGATACGCAGTATTTT. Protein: CRPRTAMTDTQYF.

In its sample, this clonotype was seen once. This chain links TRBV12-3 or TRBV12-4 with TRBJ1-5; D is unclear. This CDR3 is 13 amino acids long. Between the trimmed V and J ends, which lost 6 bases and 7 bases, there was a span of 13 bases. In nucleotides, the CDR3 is TGTGCCAGCAGCCAACTCTTGAGACAGCCCCAGCATTTT. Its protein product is CASSQLLRQPQHF.

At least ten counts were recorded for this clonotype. This CDR3 is CASSQSPTDTQYF. The CDR3 region has the DNA TGTGCCAGCAGCCAAAGTCCGACAGATACGCAGTATTTT. V usage is TRBV7-2 and J usage is TRBJ2-3; D is uncertain. Germline CDR1 SGHTA, CDR2 FQGNSA. This CDR3 is built from 13 residues. V shed 5 bases and J shed 3 bases, with 9 bases lying between them.

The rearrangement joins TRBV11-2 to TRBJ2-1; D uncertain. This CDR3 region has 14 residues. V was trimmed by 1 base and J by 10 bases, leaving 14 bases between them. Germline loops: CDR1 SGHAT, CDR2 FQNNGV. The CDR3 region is CASSLASVVEEQFF. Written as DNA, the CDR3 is TGTGCCAGCAGCTTAGCTAGTGTGGTCGAGGAGCAGTTCTTC.

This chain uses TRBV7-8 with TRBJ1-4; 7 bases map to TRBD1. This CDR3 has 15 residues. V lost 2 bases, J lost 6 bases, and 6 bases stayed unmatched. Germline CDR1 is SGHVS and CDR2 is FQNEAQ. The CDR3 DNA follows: TGTGCCAGCAGCTTACAAGGACAGGTTCATGAAAAACTGTTTTTT. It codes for CASSLQGQVHEKLFF.

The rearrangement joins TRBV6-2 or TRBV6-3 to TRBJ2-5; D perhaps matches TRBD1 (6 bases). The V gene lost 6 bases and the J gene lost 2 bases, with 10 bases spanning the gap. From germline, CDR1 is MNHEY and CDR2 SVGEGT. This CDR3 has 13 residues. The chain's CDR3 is CASRETGQETQYF. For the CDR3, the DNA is TGTGCCAGCAGGGAGACAGGACAAGAGACCCAGTACTTC.